This record looks at one T cell receptor beta chain sequence and its context. Its specific antigen is unknown. Per-base qualities were not stored, and no clone one base away is much larger. The CDR3 has 13 amino acids, counting the end cysteine and phenylalanine. The DNA shown is the 39-base CDR3, in frame from base 1. The germline V end is reduced by 8 bases and the J end by 4 bases; junction bases left unmatched: 7. The germline V gene (reference sequence) gives CDR1 as LNHDA and CDR2 as SQIVND. The sample comes from a study of T cell repertoires in cytomegalovirus infection (dated by TCRdb to between 2018 and 2021). With respect to the entire study: Donor HLA type was relevant to the analysis, as public TCR beta signatures indicated carriage of CMV infection together with the matching HLA type.

What the work shows at the level of the full study, not this receptor alone: In both this cohort and an independent roughly 360-donor cohort, the cumulative frequency of public TCR beta family members distinguished carriers of CMV infection plus the relevant HLA type. The ex vivo response was dominated by HLA-C-restricted CMV-specific TCR beta clonotypes, and the single most frequent clonotype in two of eight donors was supplied by these HLA-C-restricted clonotypes.

The listed sequencing device is Illumina HiSeq 1500. The public reads were reanalyzed by TCRdb: fastp trimming at Q25, MiXCR alignment, in-frame beta chains only. Identical CDR3 protein sequences are pooled into one entry, listed with their most common genes and DNA. Across this sample there are more than 150,000 distinct CDR3 sequences, with 15% to 20% seen only once. Clones ranked in the top ten supply 2.5% to 3% of the sample. The sample was PBMCs. The chain joins TRBV19 to TRBJ2-5; 7 of the junction bases match TRBD2. This receptor was obtained from a human donor in good health (CMV status not recorded). Some clones in this sample may be carry-over from other donors' samples. CDR3 region: CASRGSRSETQYF. DNA sequence: TGTGCCAGTCGCGGGAGTAGGTCAGAGACCCAGTACTTC.